The 8 T cell receptor beta chains given below trace back to one sample, sequenced in a study of shared clonotypes between healthy human individuals. Sequenced by immunoSEQ multiplex PCR; TCRdb stores in-frame clones only, minus some. Seen here are about 470,000 clones, roughly 83% observed once, and the top ten hold roughly 13%. Sequenced sample: PBMCs. These TCRs come from a woman between 40 and 50 years old in good health. Some clones in this sample may be carry-over from other donors' samples.

This rearrangement joins TRBV15 to TRBJ2-3; the D gene could be TRBD1 or TRBD2 (5 bases each). Trimming cost V 5 bases and J 7 bases, with 19 bases left between them. Per the germline V gene, CDR1 is LNHNV and CDR2 is YYDKDF (reference sequence). The CDR3 has 15 residues. The CDR3 DNA is TGTGCCACCAGCGGGACCGATTGGGGAAGTCATACGCAGTATTTT. Amino acids: CATSGTDWGSHTQYF.

Comment on this clone: This specimen includes other DNA sequences encoding the same CDR3. The chain uses TRBV30 and TRBJ2-1, with TRBD2 matching 9 bases. V shed 8 bases, J shed 3 bases, and the junction held 8 bases outside the gene matches. This CDR3 comprises 14 residues. The germline CDR1 and CDR2 sequences are GTSNPN and SVGIG (reference sequence). CDR3 coding DNA: TGTGCCAGCGCTGGGACTAGCATCTACAATGAGCAGTTCTTC. Translation gives CASAGTSIYNEQFF.

J is TRBJ2-7 and V is TRBV29-1; D possibly uses TRBD1 or TRBD2 (5 bases each). The germline V gene encodes CDR1 SQVTM and CDR2 ANQGSEA. Trimming shortened V by 4 bases and J by 0 bases, and 7 bases separated the two germline ends. The CDR3 length is 12 residues. Here the CDR3 DNA reads TGCAGCGTTGGGGGGATCTCCTACGAGCAGTACTTC. It is translated as CSVGGISYEQYF.

V and J are TRBV7-2 and TRBJ2-7; tentative D call: TRBD2 (5 bases). Germline CDR1 is SGHTA and CDR2 is FQGNSA. V lost 4 bases to trimming and J lost 4 bases, with 8 bases between them. The CDR3 consists of 12 residues. The CDR3 coding sequence is TGTGCCAGCAGCTCTACGGGGTACGAGCAGTACTTC. Amino acids: CASSSTGYEQYF.

The chain carries TRBV5-5 and TRBJ2-1; 11 positions agree with TRBD2. Germline-derived CDR1 and CDR2 are SGHKS and YYEKEE (reference sequence). V was pared by 0 bases and J by 7 bases, with 6 bases of the junction left unmatched. This CDR3 contains 16 residues. This CDR3 is CASSLGLAGGENEQFF. The CDR3 DNA reads TGTGCCAGCAGCTTGGGGCTAGCGGGAGGTGAAAATGAGCAGTTCTTC.

This clone was seen only a few times. For the CDR3, the DNA is TGCGCCAGCAGCTTGGGCTCTAGCGGGAGTTCGGATACGCAGTATTTT. Residues: CASSLGSSGSSDTQYF. This chain links TRBV5-1 with TRBJ2-3; 10 nucleotides match TRBD2. J gave up 6 bases and V 0 bases, and 7 bases lay outside the gene matches. This CDR3 is built from 16 residues. The germline V gene encodes CDR1 SGHRS and CDR2 YFSETQ.

This clone was seen only a few times. CDR3 nucleotides: TGTGCCAGCAGCCCAACCGGGACTCTAAGGGCAGATACGCAGTATTTT. This codes for CASSPTGTLRADTQYF. The chain uses TRBV7-9 and TRBJ2-3; tentatively, D is TRBD2 (6 bases). The CDR3 length is 16 residues. Germline CDR1 SEHNR, CDR2 FQNEAQ (reference sequence). Trimming stripped 5 bases from V and 4 bases from J, with 19 bases between.

The chain links TRBV21-1 to TRBJ2-7; TRBD1, the table's D call, was not compared with the DNA. TRBV21-1 is tagged as a pseudogene. This CDR3 has 17 amino acids. In nucleotides, the CDR3 is TGTGCCAGCAGCAAACGACAGGAACTAGACCCTTCCTACGAGCAGTACTTC. Translated: CASSKRQELDPSYEQYF.